The entry below describes one TCR beta chain. Which antigen it targets is not known. No base qualities exist here, and no much larger clone lies one base off it. Each collaborating institution followed its own protocols to collect whole blood in K2EDTA tubes. For TCRbeta analysis, collaborators shipped samples as frozen whole blood, isolated PBMCs, or DNA extracted from either of those sample types. The germline V gene specifies SGHVS as CDR1 and FQNEAQ as CDR2. The junction shows trimming of 3 bases on V and 6 bases on J, and the gene matches do not reach 8 bases of it. Including cysteine and phenylalanine, the CDR3 has 15 amino acids. The retained sequence is limited to the CDR3, 45 bases, with the frame set at the first base. The immunoSEQ Assay, a bias-controlled multiplex PCR, was used to amplify TCRbeta CDR3 regions from genomic DNA. As for the original processing: The number of nucleated cells in each sample was estimated by amplification of reference gene primers within the assay. To quantify the absolute abundance of each unique TCRbeta CDR3 rearrangement, sequence reads were collapsed and filtered. Productive Simpson clonality was computed per sample as the square root of Simpson's diversity index over productive rearrangements. Drawn from immuneACCESS, this table holds only the in-frame rearrangements with V and J called that TCRdb kept. Clones are partly lost; checked studies trace under half to an unresolved V gene and leave the rest unexplained. The DNA was the basis for D and trimming; V, J and clone size are from that table. This sample is represented by about 99,000 clones; 87% of them were singletons. Around 16% of the sample rests with the top ten.

This entry is derived from a study of blood T cell repertoires in COVID-19 (dated by TCRdb to the early 2020s). Some background on the complete study: Samples covering the acute and convalescent phases of COVID-19 were provided by collaborators in the United States, Italy and Spain. The sample metadata nearly always contained a de-identified subject ID, COVID-19 status, age in years and sex. The prospective study material was composed of cDNA or gDNA derived from T cells, B-cell-depleted T cells, or PBMCs. The samples were drawn from the first 160 participants of the ongoing ImmuneRACE study and from 950 to 1,500 subjects provided by 6 global collaborators. The repertoires were released in a freely available public database meant as a resource for research on the immune response to SARS-CoV-2. Deeply sampled blood TCRbeta repertoires from subjects exposed to, actively infected with, or recovered from COVID-19 were included in the dataset. Where available, HLA class I and class II types were obtained from metadata supplied by the sample provider rather than from assay-based typing. General conclusions and limits of the study: The quantity of clinical and demographic metadata differed by source and by participant and was supplied without curation.

The clonotype originates from a man in his fifties or sixties with acute or convalescent COVID-19. Recombination connected TRBV7-8 to TRBJ2-1; 7 of the junction bases match TRBD2. Sequenced sample: peripheral blood. The CDR3 protein is CASSFGLAVVNEQFF. Read as DNA, the sequence is TGTGCCAGCAGCTTTGGTCTAGCGGTGGTCAATGAGCAGTTCTTC.